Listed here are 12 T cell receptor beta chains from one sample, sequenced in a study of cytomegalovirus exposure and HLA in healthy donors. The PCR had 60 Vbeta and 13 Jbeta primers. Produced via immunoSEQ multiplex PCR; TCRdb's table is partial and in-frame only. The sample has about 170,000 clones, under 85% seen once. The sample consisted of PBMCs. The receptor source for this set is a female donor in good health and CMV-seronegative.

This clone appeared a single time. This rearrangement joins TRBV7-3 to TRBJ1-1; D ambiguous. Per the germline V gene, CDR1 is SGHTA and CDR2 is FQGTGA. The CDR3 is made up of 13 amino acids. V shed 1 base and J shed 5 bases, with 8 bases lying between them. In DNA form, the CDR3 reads TGTGCCAGCAGCTTAAGCGAGGCGACTGAAGCTTTCTTT. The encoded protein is CASSLSEATEAFF.

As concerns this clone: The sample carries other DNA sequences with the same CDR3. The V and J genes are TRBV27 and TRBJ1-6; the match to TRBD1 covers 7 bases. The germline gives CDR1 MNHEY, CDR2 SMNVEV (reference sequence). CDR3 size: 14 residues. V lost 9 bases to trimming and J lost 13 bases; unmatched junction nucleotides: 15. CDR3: CASSKGALLSPLHF. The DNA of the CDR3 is TGTGCCAGTTCCAAGGGGGCCCTACTATCCCCCCTCCACTTT.

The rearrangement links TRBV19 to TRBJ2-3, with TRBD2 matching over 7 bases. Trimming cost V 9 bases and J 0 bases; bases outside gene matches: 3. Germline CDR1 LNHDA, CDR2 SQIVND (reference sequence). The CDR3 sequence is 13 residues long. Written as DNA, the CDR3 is TGTGCCAGCAGCGGGACGAGCACAGATACGCAGTATTTT. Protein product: CASSGTSTDTQYF.

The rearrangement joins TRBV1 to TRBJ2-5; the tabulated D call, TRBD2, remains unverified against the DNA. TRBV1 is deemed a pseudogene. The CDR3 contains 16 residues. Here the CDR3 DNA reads TGCACCAGCAGCCACGCCTACGGACTAGTCCAAGAGACCCAGTACTTC. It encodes CTSSHAYGLVQETQYF.

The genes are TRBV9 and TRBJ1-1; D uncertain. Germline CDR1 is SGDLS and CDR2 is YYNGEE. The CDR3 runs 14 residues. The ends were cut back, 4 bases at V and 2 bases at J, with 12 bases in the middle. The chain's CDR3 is CASSYRQTNTEAFF. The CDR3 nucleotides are TGTGCCAGCAGCTACAGACAAACAAACACTGAAGCTTTCTTT.

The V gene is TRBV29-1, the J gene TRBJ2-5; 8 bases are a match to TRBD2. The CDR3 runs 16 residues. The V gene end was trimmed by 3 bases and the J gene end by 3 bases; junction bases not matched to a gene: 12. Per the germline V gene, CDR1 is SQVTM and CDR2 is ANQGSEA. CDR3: CSVDLAGRWVKETQYF. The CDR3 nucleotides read TGCAGCGTTGACCTAGCGGGTCGGTGGGTTAAAGAGACCCAGTACTTC. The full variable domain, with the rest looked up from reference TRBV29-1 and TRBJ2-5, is SAVISQKPSRDICQRGTSLTIQCQVDSQVTMMFWYRQQPGQSLTLIATANQGSEATYESGFVIDKFPISRPNLTFSTLTVSNMSPEDSSIYLCSVDLAGRWVKETQYFGPGTRLLVL.

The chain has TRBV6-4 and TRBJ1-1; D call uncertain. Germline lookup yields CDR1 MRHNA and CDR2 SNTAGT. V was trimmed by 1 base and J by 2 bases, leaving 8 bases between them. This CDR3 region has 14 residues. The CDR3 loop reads CASSDYPTNTEAFF. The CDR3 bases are TGTGCCAGCAGTGACTATCCGACAAACACTGAAGCTTTCTTT.

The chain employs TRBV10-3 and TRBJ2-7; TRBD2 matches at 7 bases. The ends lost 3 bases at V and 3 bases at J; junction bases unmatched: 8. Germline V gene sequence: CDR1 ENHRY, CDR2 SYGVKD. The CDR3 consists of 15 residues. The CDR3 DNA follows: TGTGCCATCAGTGACGAAACTAGCGTGATCTACGAGCAGTACTTC. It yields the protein CAISDETSVIYEQYF.

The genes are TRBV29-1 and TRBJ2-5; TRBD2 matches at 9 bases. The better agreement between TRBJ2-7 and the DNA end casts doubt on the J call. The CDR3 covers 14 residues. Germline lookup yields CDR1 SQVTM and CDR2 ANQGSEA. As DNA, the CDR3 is TGCAGCGCTAAAAGCGGGGGGCATCTTGGCGAGCAGTACTTC. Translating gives CSAKSGGHLGEQYF.

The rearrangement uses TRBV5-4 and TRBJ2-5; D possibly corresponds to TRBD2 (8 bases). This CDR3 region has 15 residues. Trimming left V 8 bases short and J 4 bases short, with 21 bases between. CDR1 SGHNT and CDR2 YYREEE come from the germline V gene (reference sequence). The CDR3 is CASQQGRGEGETQYF. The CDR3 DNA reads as TGTGCCAGTCAACAGGGGCGGGGGGAAGGAGAGACCCAGTACTTC.

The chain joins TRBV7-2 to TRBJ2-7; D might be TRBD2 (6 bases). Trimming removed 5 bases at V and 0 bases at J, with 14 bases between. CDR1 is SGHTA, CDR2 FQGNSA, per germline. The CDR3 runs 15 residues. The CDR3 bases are TGTGCCAGCAGCCCCTTTGTCGGGAGCTCCTACGAGCAGTACTTC. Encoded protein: CASSPFVGSSYEQYF.

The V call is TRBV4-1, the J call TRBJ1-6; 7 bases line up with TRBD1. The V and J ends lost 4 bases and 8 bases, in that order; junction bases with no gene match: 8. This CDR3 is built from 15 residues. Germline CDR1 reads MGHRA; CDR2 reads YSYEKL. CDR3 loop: CASSPIRDRDSPLHF. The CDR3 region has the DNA TGCGCCAGCAGCCCGATCCGGGACAGAGATTCACCCCTCCACTTT.